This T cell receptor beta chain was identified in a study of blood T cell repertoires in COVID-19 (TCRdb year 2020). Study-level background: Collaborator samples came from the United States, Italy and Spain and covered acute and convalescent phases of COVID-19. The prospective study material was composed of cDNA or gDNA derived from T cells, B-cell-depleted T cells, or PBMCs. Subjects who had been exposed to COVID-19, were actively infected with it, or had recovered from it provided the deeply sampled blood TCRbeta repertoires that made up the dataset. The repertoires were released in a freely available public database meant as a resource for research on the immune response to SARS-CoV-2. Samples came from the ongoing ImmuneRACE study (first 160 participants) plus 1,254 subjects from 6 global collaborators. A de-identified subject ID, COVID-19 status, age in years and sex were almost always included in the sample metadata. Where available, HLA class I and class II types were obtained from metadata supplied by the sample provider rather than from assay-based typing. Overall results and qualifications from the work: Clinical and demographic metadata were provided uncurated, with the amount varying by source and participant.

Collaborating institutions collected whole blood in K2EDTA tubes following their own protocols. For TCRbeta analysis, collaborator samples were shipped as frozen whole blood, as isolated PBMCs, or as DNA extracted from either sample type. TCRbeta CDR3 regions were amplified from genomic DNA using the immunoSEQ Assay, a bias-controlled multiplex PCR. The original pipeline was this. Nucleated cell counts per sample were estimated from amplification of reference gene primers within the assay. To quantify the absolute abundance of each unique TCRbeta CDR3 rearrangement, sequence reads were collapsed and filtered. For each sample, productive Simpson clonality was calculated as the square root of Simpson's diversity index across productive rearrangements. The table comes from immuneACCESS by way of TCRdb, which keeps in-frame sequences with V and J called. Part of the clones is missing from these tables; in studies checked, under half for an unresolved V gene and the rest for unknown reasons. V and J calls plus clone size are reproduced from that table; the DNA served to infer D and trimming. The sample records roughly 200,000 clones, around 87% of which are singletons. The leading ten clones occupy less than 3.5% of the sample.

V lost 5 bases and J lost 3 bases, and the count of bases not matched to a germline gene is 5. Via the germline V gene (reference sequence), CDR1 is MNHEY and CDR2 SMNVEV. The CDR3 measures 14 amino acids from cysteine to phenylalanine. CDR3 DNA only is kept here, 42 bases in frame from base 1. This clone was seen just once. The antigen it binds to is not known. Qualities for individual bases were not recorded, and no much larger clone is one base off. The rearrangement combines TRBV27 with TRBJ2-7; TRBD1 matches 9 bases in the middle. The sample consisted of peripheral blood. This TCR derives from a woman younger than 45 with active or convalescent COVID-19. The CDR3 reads CASSRTGVNYEQYF. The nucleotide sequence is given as TGTGCCAGCAGTCGGACAGGGGTTAACTACGAGCAGTACTTC.